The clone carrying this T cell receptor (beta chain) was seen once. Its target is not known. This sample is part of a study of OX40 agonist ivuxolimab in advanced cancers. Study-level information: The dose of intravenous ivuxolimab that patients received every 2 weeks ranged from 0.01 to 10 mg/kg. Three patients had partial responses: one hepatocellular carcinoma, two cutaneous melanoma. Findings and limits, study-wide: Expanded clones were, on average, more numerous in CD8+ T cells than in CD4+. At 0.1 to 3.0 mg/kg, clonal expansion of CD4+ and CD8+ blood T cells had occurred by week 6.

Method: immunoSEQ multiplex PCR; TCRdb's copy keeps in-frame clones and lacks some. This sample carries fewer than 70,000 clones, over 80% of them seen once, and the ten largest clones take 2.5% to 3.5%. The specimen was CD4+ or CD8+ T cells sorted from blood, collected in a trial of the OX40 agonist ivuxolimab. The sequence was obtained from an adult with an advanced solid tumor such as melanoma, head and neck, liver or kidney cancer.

The CDR3 spells CASSVGARAGAMNTEAFF. DNA of the CDR3: TGTGCCAGCAGCGTAGGGGCCAGGGCGGGTGCAATGAACACTGAAGCTTTCTTT. The chain couples TRBV9 to TRBJ1-1; maybe TRBD1 (5 bases). CDR3 length equals 18 residues. V shed 0 bases and J shed 0 bases, with 18 bases lying between them. CDR1 SGDLS and CDR2 YYNGEE come from the germline V gene.